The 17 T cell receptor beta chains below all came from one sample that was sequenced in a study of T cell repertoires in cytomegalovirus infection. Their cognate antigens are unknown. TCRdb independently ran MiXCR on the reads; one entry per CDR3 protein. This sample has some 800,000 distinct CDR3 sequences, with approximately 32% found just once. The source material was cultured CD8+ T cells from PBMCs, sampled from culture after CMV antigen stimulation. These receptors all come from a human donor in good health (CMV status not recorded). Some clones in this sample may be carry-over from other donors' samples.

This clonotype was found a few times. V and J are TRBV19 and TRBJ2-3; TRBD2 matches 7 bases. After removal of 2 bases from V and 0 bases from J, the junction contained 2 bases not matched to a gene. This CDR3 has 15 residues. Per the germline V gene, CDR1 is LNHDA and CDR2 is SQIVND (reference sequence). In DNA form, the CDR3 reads TGTGCCAGTAGTATAAGGCGGGGGAGCACAGATACGCAGTATTTT. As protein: CASSIRRGSTDTQYF.

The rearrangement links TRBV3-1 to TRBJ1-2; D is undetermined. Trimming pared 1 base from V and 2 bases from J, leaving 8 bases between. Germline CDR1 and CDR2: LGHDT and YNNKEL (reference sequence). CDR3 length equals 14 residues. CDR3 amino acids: CASSQVSENYGYTF. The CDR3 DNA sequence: TGTGCCAGCAGCCAAGTTTCGGAAAACTATGGCTACACCTTC.

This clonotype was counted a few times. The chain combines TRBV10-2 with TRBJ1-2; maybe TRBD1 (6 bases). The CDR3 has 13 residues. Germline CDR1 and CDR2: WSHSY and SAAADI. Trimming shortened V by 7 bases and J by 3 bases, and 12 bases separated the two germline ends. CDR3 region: CASTDRLHYGYTF. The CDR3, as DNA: TGCGCCAGCACCGACAGGCTACACTATGGCTACACCTTC.

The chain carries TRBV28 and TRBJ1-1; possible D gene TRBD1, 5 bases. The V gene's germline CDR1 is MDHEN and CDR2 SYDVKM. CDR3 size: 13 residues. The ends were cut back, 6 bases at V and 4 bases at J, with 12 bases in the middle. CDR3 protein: CASRVGEGTEAFF. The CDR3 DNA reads TGTGCCAGCAGAGTGGGGGAAGGCACTGAAGCTTTCTTT.

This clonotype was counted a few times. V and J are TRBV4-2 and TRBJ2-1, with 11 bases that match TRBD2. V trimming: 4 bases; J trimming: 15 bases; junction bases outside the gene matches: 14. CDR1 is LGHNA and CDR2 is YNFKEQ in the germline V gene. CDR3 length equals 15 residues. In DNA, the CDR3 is TGTGCCAGCAGCCCTCCCCAGAAAACTAGCGGGGGTTGGTTCTTC. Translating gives CASSPPQKTSGGWFF.

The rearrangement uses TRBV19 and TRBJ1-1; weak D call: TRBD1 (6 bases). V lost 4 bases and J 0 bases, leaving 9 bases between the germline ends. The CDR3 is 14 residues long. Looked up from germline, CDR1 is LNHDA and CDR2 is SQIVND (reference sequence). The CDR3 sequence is CASSRWDMNTEAFF. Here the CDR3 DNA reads TGTGCCAGTAGTAGGTGGGACATGAACACTGAAGCTTTCTTT.

The CDR3 here is CASKIEDQNTGELFF. CDR3 DNA: TGTGCCAGCAAAATCGAGGACCAGAACACCGGGGAGCTGTTTTTT. The V and J genes are TRBV2 and TRBJ2-2; D unclear. In germline, CDR1 is SNHLY, CDR2 FYNNEI. The CDR3 totals 15 residues. The V gene lost 7 bases and the J gene lost 1 base, with 13 bases spanning the gap.

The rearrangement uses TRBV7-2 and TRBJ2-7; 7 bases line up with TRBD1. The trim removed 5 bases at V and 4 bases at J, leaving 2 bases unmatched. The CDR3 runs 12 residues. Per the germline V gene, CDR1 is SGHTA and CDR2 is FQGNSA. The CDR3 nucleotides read TGTGCCAGCAGCCAGGGGGTATACGAGCAGTACTTC. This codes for CASSQGVYEQYF.

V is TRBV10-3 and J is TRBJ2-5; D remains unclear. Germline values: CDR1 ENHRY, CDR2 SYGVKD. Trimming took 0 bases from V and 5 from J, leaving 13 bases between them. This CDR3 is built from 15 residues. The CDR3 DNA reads TGTGCCATCAGTGAGTCGTTAGTCGGTCCTGAGACCCAGTACTTC. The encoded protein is CAISESLVGPETQYF.

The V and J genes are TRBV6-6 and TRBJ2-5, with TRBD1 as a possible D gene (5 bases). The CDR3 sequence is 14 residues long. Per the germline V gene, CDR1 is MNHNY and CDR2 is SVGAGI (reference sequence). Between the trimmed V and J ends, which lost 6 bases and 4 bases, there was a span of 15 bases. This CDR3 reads CASSLGPVRETQYF. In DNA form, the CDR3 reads TGTGCCAGCAGCCTGGGGCCCGTTCGAGAGACCCAGTACTTC.

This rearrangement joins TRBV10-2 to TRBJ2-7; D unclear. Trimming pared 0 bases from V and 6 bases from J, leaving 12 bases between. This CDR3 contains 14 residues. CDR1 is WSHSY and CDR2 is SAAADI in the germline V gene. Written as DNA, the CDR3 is TGCGCCAGCAGTGAGTCGACAAGACGAGGCGAGCAGTACTTC. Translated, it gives CASSESTRRGEQYF.

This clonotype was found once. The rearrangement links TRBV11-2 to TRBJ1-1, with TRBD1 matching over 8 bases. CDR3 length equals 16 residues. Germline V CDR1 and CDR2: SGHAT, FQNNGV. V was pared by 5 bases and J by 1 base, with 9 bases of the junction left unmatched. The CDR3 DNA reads TGTGCCAGCAGCCCCTGGGACAGGCGGGGGAACACTGAAGCTTTCTTT. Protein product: CASSPWDRRGNTEAFF.

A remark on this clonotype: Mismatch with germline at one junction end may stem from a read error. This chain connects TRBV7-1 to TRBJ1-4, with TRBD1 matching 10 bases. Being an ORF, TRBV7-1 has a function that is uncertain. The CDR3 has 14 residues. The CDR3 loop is CVSSLTGGNEKLFF. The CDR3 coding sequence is TGTGTCAGCAGCCTGACAGGGGGCAATGAAAAACTGTTTTTT.

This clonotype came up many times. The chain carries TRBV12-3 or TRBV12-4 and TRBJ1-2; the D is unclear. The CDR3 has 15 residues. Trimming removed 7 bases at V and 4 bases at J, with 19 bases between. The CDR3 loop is CASTTTVGSPYGYTF. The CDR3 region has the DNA TGTGCCAGCACCACTACCGTCGGGTCACCCTATGGCTACACCTTC.

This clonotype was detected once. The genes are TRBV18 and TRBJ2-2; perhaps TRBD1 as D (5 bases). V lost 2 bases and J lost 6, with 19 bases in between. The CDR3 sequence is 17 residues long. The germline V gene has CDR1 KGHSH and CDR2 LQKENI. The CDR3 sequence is CASSPTGHKFLAGELFF. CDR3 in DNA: TGTGCCAGCTCACCAACAGGACATAAGTTTCTTGCCGGGGAGCTGTTTTTT.

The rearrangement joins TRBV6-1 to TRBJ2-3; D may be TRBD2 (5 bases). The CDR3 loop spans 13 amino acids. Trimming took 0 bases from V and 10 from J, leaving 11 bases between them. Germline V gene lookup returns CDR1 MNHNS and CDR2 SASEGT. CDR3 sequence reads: CASSEAPPEAQYF. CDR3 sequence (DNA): TGTGCCAGCAGTGAAGCCCCCCCGGAGGCGCAGTATTTT.

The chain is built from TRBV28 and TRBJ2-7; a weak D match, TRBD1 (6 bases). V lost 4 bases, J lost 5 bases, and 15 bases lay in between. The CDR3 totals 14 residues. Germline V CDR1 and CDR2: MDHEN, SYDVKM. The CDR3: CASSSGQSGDEQYV. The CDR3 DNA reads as TGTGCCAGCAGTTCTGGACAGTCCGGGGACGAGCAGTACGTC.